The 25 T cell receptor beta chains below all came from one sample that was sequenced in a study of blood T cell repertoires in COVID-19. TCRdb's table, derived via immunoSEQ multiplex PCR, lists solely in-frame clones and lacks some. The table has fewer than 45,000 clones, 75% to 90% seen once. The sample consisted of peripheral blood. The receptors here all came from a woman aged 40 to 50 with acute or convalescent COVID-19.

The J gene is TRBJ1-3, the V gene TRBV3-1 (or the pseudogene TRBV3-2); D may be TRBD1 (6 bases). V was clipped by 4 bases and J by 2 bases, with 15 bases between them. Germline CDR1 reads LGHDT; CDR2 reads YNNKEL (reference sequence). CDR3 size: 16 residues. This chain's CDR3 is CASSPDGAGAGNTIYF. The CDR3 region has the DNA TGTGCCAGCAGCCCAGATGGAGCAGGGGCTGGAAACACCATATATTTT.

The chain carries TRBV10-3 and TRBJ2-2; 7 bases map to TRBD1. The CDR3 runs to 15 residues. Germline V gene data show CDR1 as ENHRY and CDR2 as SYGVKD. J was trimmed by 2 bases and V by 9 bases; bases with no gene match: 9. CDR3 loop: CAIPRQGDNTGELFF. CDR3 nucleotides: TGTGCCATACCCCGACAGGGAGACAACACCGGGGAGCTGTTTTTT.

The chain links TRBV28 to TRBJ2-1, with 7 bases identical to TRBD2. The junction had 4 bases not matched to a gene; V was cut back by 7 bases and J by 1 base. Germline CDR1 reads MDHEN; CDR2 reads SYDVKM. The CDR3 spans 14 residues. The CDR3 sequence: CASTPGLSYNEQFF. The CDR3 nucleotides read TGTGCCAGCACCCCGGGACTATCCTACAATGAGCAGTTCTTC.

The rearrangement uses TRBV12-3 or TRBV12-4 and TRBJ1-5, with a weak D call TRBD1 (5 bases). V lost 7 bases and J 5 bases, leaving 12 bases between the germline ends. The CDR3 is 13 amino acids. The CDR3 sequence is CASTSDRYQPQHF. The CDR3 DNA sequence: TGTGCCAGCACCTCCGACAGATATCAGCCCCAGCATTTT.

The chain recombines TRBV14 with TRBJ2-2, with a possible D match to TRBD1 (6 bases). Germline values: CDR1 SGHDN, CDR2 FVKESK. The CDR3 runs to 15 residues. V was trimmed by 4 bases and J by 2 bases, leaving 11 bases between them. The chain's CDR3 is CASSLGQHNTGELFF. The DNA for the CDR3 is TGTGCCAGCAGCCTTGGACAGCATAACACCGGGGAGCTGTTTTTT. Full variable domain (rest looked up from reference TRBV14 and TRBJ2-2): EAGVTQFPSHSVIEKGQTVTLRCDPISGHDNLYWYRRVMGKEIKFLLHFVKESKQDESGMPNNRFLAERTGGTYSTLKVQPAELEDSGVYFCASSLGQHNTGELFFGEGSRLTVL.

The V call is TRBV24-1, the J call TRBJ1-6; 8 bases line up with TRBD1. Germline V lookup: CDR1 KGHDR, CDR2 SFDVKD. V lost 7 bases and J lost 7; bases outside the gene matches: 5. The CDR3 spans 14 residues. CDR3 protein: CATSRTGRNSPLHF. In nucleotides, the CDR3 is TGTGCCACCAGCCGGACAGGGCGGAATTCACCCCTCCACTTT.

Remarks on this clone: One end of the junction fails to match germline, which may point to a read error. The chain uses TRBV7-7 and TRBJ2-5, with TRBD2 matching over 7 bases. The germline V gene encodes CDR1 SSHAT and CDR2 FNYEAQ (reference sequence). The CDR3 extends over 15 amino acids. The CDR3 here is CASSSGFSGQETQYF. CDR3 bases: TGTGCTAGCAGCTCGGGATTTAGCGGGCAAGAGACCCAGTACTTC.

V and J are TRBV29-1 and TRBJ2-1; D not certain. Between the trimmed V and J ends, which lost 3 bases and 5 bases, there was a span of 5 bases. The CDR3 sequence is 11 residues long. The V gene's germline CDR1 is SQVTM and CDR2 ANQGSEA. CDR3 in amino acids: CSVDLHNEQFF. The CDR3 DNA follows: TGCAGCGTTGATCTTCACAATGAGCAGTTCTTC.

The genes are TRBV3-1 (or the pseudogene TRBV3-2) and TRBJ1-3; D remains ambiguous. V lost 1 base and J lost 3, with 7 bases in between. Germline loops: CDR1 LGHDT, CDR2 YNNKEL (reference sequence). This CDR3 is built from 14 residues. The CDR3 nucleotides are TGTGCCAGCAGCCAAGGGGGAGTTGGAAACACCATATATTTT. Amino acids: CASSQGGVGNTIYF.

This clone occurred once. The chain joins TRBV20-1 to TRBJ1-1; D is possibly TRBD1 (5 bases). The germline gives CDR1 DFQATT, CDR2 SNEGSKA (reference sequence). This CDR3 is 13 amino acids long. V was shortened by 3 bases and J by 1 base, with 9 bases between the two germline ends. The CDR3 DNA sequence: TGCAGTGCTAGTGAGCAGGGGAACACTGAAGCTTTCTTT. Protein: CSASEQGNTEAFF.

The chain combines TRBV19 with TRBJ2-3; the D gene is possibly TRBD1 (5 bases). CDR1 and CDR2 from the germline V gene are LNHDA and SQIVND (reference sequence). V was shortened by 3 bases and J by 3 bases, with 10 bases between the two germline ends. The CDR3 spans 14 residues. CDR3 DNA sequence: TGTGCCAGTAGTATTTGGGGCTTTACAGATACGCAGTATTTT. Protein product: CASSIWGFTDTQYF.

The genes are TRBV19 and TRBJ1-5, with unresolved D. Germline values: CDR1 LNHDA, CDR2 SQIVND (reference sequence). V lost 3 bases to trimming and J lost 1 base, with 4 bases between them. CDR3 length equals 13 residues. The CDR3 here is CASSIQSNQPQHF. The CDR3, as DNA: TGTGCCAGTAGTATCCAGAGCAATCAGCCCCAGCATTTT.

This clone has only one observation. This sequence joins TRBV7-2 and TRBJ1-1; 10 positions match TRBD1. Germline V lookup: CDR1 SGHTA, CDR2 FQGNSA. V trimming: 5 bases; J trimming: 5 bases; junction bases outside the gene matches: 5. The CDR3 is made up of 14 amino acids. CDR3 sequence reads: CASSPRTGGTEAFF. CDR3 coding DNA: TGTGCCAGCAGCCCCCGGACAGGGGGAACTGAAGCTTTCTTT.

The V gene is TRBV7-2, the J gene TRBJ1-3, with TRBD1 matching 10 bases. Per germline, CDR1 SGHTA and CDR2 FQGNSA. The CDR3 loop spans 15 amino acids. After removal of 6 bases from V and 4 bases from J, the junction contained 6 bases not matched to a gene. CDR3 loop: CASRSTGGAGNTIYF. CDR3 DNA: TGTGCCAGCAGATCGACAGGGGGCGCGGGAAACACCATATATTTT. The variable domain in full, with the rest retrieved from reference TRBV7-2 and TRBJ1-3, is GAGVSQSPSNKVTEKGKDVELRCDPISGHTALYWYRQSLGQGLEFLIYFQGNSAPDKSGLPSDRFSAERTGGSVSTLTIQRTQQEDSAVYLCASRSTGGAGNTIYFGEGSWLTVV.

The J gene is TRBJ2-1, the V gene TRBV7-2; 8 bases align to TRBD2. This CDR3 region has 14 residues. J was trimmed by 6 bases and V by 5 bases; bases with no gene match: 6. Germline CDR1 and CDR2: SGHTA and FQGNSA. The CDR3 DNA follows: TGTGCCAGCAGCGCCGCGGGAGGAGGCAATGAGCAGTTCTTC. Encoded protein: CASSAAGGGNEQFF.

V and J are TRBV7-3 and TRBJ1-1; D gene ambiguous. CDR3 length equals 16 residues. Trimming removed 4 bases at V and 0 bases at J, with 15 bases between. Germline loops: CDR1 SGHTA, CDR2 FQGTGA. CDR3 in amino acids: CASSSLGGAMNTEAFF. The CDR3 DNA follows: TGTGCCAGCAGCTCCCTCGGCGGCGCCATGAACACTGAAGCTTTCTTT.

J is TRBJ2-1 and V is TRBV7-9; TRBD2 aligns across 9 bases. This CDR3 is 17 amino acids long. V trimming: 1 base; J trimming: 4 bases; junction bases outside the gene matches: 8. Germline CDR1 SEHNR, CDR2 FQNEAQ (reference sequence). In DNA form, the CDR3 reads TGTGCCAGCAGCTTAGGTTACGCGGGGGGGTATTACAATGAGCAGTTCTTC. The encoded protein is CASSLGYAGGYYNEQFF.

The genes are TRBV25-1 and TRBJ1-4, with 8 bases lining up with TRBD1. V was clipped by 6 bases and J by 7 bases; unmatched bases: 7. Looked up from germline, CDR1 is MGHDK and CDR2 is SYGVNS. The CDR3 totals 14 residues. The CDR3 loop is CASRPGTGVEKLFF. The CDR3 DNA reads as TGTGCCAGCAGACCCGGGACAGGTGTTGAAAAACTGTTTTTT.

This clone appeared once. The chain has TRBV5-1 and TRBJ1-3; the match to TRBD1 covers 7 bases. J lost 2 bases, V lost 4 bases, and 12 bases had no gene match. Germline-derived CDR1 and CDR2 are SGHRS and YFSETQ. CDR3 length equals 17 residues. CDR3 protein: CASSPLVGQGAGNTIYF. CDR3 coding DNA: TGCGCCAGCAGCCCCCTGGTGGGGCAGGGGGCTGGAAACACCATATATTTT.

V is TRBV6-6 and J is TRBJ1-5, with 10 bases fitting TRBD1. Trimming at V came to 1 base and at J to 6 bases, leaving 3 bases not matched to a gene. Germline assignment: CDR1 MNHNY and CDR2 SVGAGI (reference sequence). The CDR3 contains 15 residues. The CDR3 sequence is CASSYWDRGSQPQHF. DNA of the CDR3: TGTGCCAGCAGTTACTGGGACAGGGGTTCTCAGCCCCAGCATTTT.

This clone was seen a single time. This chain links TRBV5-8 with TRBJ1-5, with 8 bases lining up with TRBD1. V lost 1 base and J lost 0; bases outside the gene matches: 6. This CDR3 is 17 amino acids long. Germline loops: CDR1 SGHTS, CDR2 YDEGEE. CDR3 residues: CASSLTIRGLSNQPQHF. The CDR3 DNA is TGTGCCAGCAGCTTGACCATCAGGGGGCTTAGCAATCAGCCCCAGCATTTT. The variable domain in full, with the rest retrieved from reference TRBV5-8 and TRBJ1-5, is EAGVTQSPTHLIKTRGQQATLRCSPISGHTSVYWYQQALGLGLQFLLWYDEGEERNRGNFPPRFSGRQFPNYSSELNVNALELEDSALYLCASSLTIRGLSNQPQHFGDGTRLSIL.

V and J are TRBV4-1 and TRBJ1-3; no reliable D call. CDR3 length: 16 amino acids. Germline CDR1 and CDR2: MGHRA and YSYEKL. Trimming took 0 bases from V and 0 from J, leaving 9 bases between them. CDR3: CASSQDRANSGNTIYF. CDR3 nucleotides: TGCGCCAGCAGCCAAGACCGAGCAAACTCTGGAAACACCATATATTTT.

CDR3 nucleotide sequence: TGTGCCATCAGCGTACTAGCGGGGGGAGGAAATGAGCAGTTCTTC. Translated: CAISVLAGGGNEQFF. The chain carries TRBV10-3 and TRBJ2-1; 12 nucleotides line up with TRBD2. CDR3 length: 15 amino acids. Germline V lookup: CDR1 ENHRY, CDR2 SYGVKD. V lost 6 bases, J lost 7 bases, and 7 bases stayed unmatched.

The chain joins TRBV19 to TRBJ1-3; D is unresolved. V was cut by 3 bases and J by 0 bases, with 9 bases left in between. The CDR3 contains 15 residues. Germline V lookup: CDR1 LNHDA, CDR2 SQIVND (reference sequence). The CDR3, as DNA: TGTGCCAGTAGTATCGAACGGGTCTCTGGAAACACCATATATTTT. It specifies CASSIERVSGNTIYF.

This chain joins TRBV11-2 and TRBJ2-2; TRBD2 agrees at 10 bases. The J segment lost 1 base and the V segment lost 0 bases, leaving 5 bases of the junction unmatched. This CDR3 spans 18 amino acids. Per germline, CDR1 SGHAT and CDR2 FQNNGV. The CDR3 region has the DNA TGTGCCAGCAGCTTAGAAATAGCGGGGGGTCTGAACACCGGGGAGCTGTTTTTT. It is translated as CASSLEIAGGLNTGELFF. Full variable domain (rest looked up from reference TRBV11-2 and TRBJ2-2): EAGVAQSPRYKIIEKRQSVAFWCNPISGHATLYWYQQILGQGPKLLIQFQNNGVVDDSQLPKDRFSAERLKGVDSTLKIQPAKLEDSAVYLCASSLEIAGGLNTGELFFGEGSRLTVL.